This TCR beta chain stems from a study of cytotoxic CD8 clonotypes in ibrutinib-treated CLL. General observations from the study: Public clonotypes showed up rarely, and on treatment they shrank or held steady.

This clone was observed a single time. The antigen remains unidentified. V was clipped by 2 bases and J by 7 bases; unmatched bases: 9. CDR3 size: 15 residues. The V gene's germline CDR1 is MNHEY and CDR2 SMNVEV (reference sequence). The planned depth of sequencing spanned 1 in 200,000 to 1 in 1 million T cells. TCRdb's copy holds only in-frame clones and misses some; the assay was immunoSEQ multiplex PCR. The data hold approximately 340,000 clones, with around 66% observed a single time. The TCR comes from a human donor with chronic lymphocytic leukemia. Sequences were derived from PBMCs, sampled after 36 months of ibrutinib treatment. The chain is built from TRBV27 and TRBJ2-7; 9 bases match TRBD2. The CDR3: CASSLELAGIREQYF. The CDR3 DNA reads TGTGCCAGCAGTTTAGAACTAGCGGGTATTAGGGAGCAGTACTTC.